Listed below are T cell receptor beta chains from one sample, sequenced in a study of shared clonotypes between healthy human individuals. Data came from immunoSEQ multiplex PCR; TCRdb stores just in-frame clones and leaves some out. The table lists hundreds of thousands of clones, around 75% of them singletons. Sequencing was carried out using PBMCs. The receptors derive from a middle-aged woman in good health. Some clones in this sample may be carry-over from other donors' samples. CDR3s include the opening cysteine and the closing phenylalanine or tryptophan. D genes are given only for firm matches. Some rows mark clone size as missing; the rest say once, few, many or name a class of expanded clone.

TRBJ2-2 | - | - | TRBV9 | TGTGCCAGCAGCCCCCCCTCCGGGGAGCTGTTTTTT | CASSPPSGELFF
TRBJ2-7 | TRBD2 | few | TRBV4-2 | TGTGCCAGCAGCCAAGAGGAGACTAGCGGGACTTACGAGCAGTACTTC | CASSQEETSGTYEQYF
TRBJ1-5 | - | - | TRBV30 | TGTGCCTGGACAGAGTACGGCAATCAGCCCCAGCATTTT | CAWTEYGNQPQHF
TRBJ1-2 | TRBD1 | - | TRBV7-6 | TGTGCCAGCAGCTCGCTCCGGGACAGGGAGTTGGTTAACTATGGCTACACCTTC | CASSSLRDRELVNYGYTF
TRBJ2-5 | TRBD2 | - | TRBV12-5 | TGTGCCCCCCGGGAGGAGGCAGGGAGGAGAGAGACCCAGTACTTC | CAPREEAGRRETQYF
TRBJ2-6 | TRBD2 | - | TRBV5-1 | TGCGCCAGCAGCCGGCCTTCTAGCGGGAGGAGCTCTGGGGCCAACGTCCTGACTTTC | CASSRPSSGRSSGANVLTF
TRBJ2-7 | - | - | TRBV23-1 | TGCGCCAGCAGTCAATCAATGGGAGCTTGCGGGGCCGCCTACGAGCAGTACTTC | CASSQSMGACGAAYEQYF
TRBJ2-2 | TRBD2 | - | TRBV5-1 | TGCGCCAGCAGCTCAGGACTAGCGGGAGCCGGGGAGCTGTTTTTT | CASSSGLAGAGELFF
TRBJ1-2 | - | - | TRBV28 | TGTGCCAGCAGTTTAACGGGGTGGCCGGATGACTATGGCTACACCTTC | CASSLTGWPDDYGYTF
TRBJ1-4 | - | - | TRBV30 | TGTGCCTGGAGCCCCGGGGGGATGACAGGTTTTGGGAAATTTAATGAAAAACTGTTTTTT | CAWSPGGMTGFGKFNEKLFF
TRBJ2-7 | TRBD2 | once | TRBV10-3 | TGTGCCATCAGGGAGGGAGGGGACTTTCGCAAGCAGTACTTC | CAIREGGDFRKQYF